The TCR beta chain under discussion was sequenced for a study of T cells in Graves' hyperthyroidism and ophthalmopathy. Germline trimming cut 2 bases from V and 3 bases from J; bases unmatched to any gene: 8. The CDR3 extends over 15 amino acids. CDR1 SGHKS and CDR2 YYEKEE come from the germline V gene (reference sequence). In this sample, this clonotype turned up many times. It was RNA transcripts that yielded the amplified TCR beta CDR3 regions. The HTBI set primed first-round TCR CDR3 RT-PCR. TCRdb fed the multiplex PCR reads into MiXCR, producing one record per CDR3 protein. The sample lists some 600,000 distinct CDR3 sequences, approximately 15% occurring once.

The sample comprised blood. This rearrangement joins TRBV5-5 to TRBJ2-7; TRBD1 matches at 7 bases. This TCR was recovered from a woman aged 25-40 years with Graves' hyperthyroidism that later progressed to Graves' ophthalmopathy. The CDR3 coding sequence is TGTGCCAGCAGCTTCAACAGGGGTTCCATCTACGAGCAGTACTTC. Translating gives CASSFNRGSIYEQYF.